This T cell receptor (beta chain) emerged from a study of cytomegalovirus exposure and HLA in healthy donors. Study overall: In a later analysis, the roughly 120 validation repertoires were reported to have used the same platform as the 600 to 700 first-cohort repertoires. Findings and caveats of the study: According to the study, about 180 TCR beta chains were cytomegalovirus-associated.

A word on this clone: Its antigen remains unidentified.

Generated by immunoSEQ multiplex PCR, the TCRdb table keeps only in-frame clones and is missing some. The sample includes approximately 160,000 clones, 91% of them seen just once. CDR3 length: 14 residues. Looked up from germline, CDR1 is MNHNY and CDR2 is SVGAGI (reference sequence). V was clipped by 2 bases and J by 0 bases, with 7 bases between them. This chain uses TRBV6-6 with TRBJ1-1; no clear D gene. Sequencing used PBMCs. This receptor was taken from a woman between 18 and 29 years old in good health and CMV-seropositive. The CDR3 region has the DNA TGTGCCAGCAGTTACAGTGGCCTGAACACTGAAGCTTTCTTT. This gives the protein CASSYSGLNTEAFF.